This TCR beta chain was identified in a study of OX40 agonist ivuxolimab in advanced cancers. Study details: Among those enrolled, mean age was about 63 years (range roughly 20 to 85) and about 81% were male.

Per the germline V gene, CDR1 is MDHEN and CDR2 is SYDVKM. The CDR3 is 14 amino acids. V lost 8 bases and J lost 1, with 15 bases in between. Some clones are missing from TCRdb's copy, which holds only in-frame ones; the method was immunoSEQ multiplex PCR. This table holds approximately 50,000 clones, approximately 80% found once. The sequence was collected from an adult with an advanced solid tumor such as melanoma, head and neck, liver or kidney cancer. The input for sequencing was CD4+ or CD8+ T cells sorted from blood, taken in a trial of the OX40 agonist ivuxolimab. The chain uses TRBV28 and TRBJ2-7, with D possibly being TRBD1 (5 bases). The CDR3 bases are TGTGCCAGCTCGGGCCAGGGCTTTTCCTACGAGCAGTACTTC. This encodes CASSGQGFSYEQYF.